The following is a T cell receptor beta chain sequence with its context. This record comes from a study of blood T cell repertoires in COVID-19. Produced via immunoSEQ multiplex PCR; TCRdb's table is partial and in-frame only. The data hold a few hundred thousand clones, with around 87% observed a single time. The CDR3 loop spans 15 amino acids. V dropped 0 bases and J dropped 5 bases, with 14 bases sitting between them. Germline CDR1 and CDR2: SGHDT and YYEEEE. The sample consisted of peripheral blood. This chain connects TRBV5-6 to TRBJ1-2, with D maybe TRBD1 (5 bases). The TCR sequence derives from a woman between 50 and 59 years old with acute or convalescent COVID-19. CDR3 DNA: TGTGCCAGCAGCTTGGGGCAGGGCATTGGGTATGGCTACACCTTC. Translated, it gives CASSLGQGIGYGYTF.